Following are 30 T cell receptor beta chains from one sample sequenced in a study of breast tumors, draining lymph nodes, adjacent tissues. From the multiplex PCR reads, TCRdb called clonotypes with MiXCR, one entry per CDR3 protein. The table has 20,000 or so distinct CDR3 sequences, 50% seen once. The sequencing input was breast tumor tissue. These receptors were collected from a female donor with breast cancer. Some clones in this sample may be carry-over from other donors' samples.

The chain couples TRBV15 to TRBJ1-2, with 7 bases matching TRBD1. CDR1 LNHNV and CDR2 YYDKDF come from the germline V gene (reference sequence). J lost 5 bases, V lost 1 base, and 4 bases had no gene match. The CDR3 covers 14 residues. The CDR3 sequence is CATSRAKGAYGYTF. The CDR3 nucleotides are TGTGCCACCAGCAGAGCGAAGGGGGCTTATGGCTACACCTTC.

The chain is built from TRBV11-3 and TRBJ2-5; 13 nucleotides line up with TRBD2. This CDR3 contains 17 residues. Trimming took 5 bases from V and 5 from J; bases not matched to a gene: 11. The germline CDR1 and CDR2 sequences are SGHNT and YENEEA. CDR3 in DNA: TGTGCCAGCAGCCAGGGAAGGGGACTAGCGGGATTCGAGACCCAGTACTTC. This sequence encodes CASSQGRGLAGFETQYF.

The CDR3 sequence: CSASECGTSSNEQFF. The CDR3 DNA reads as TGCAGTGCTAGCGAATGTGGGACTAGCAGCAATGAGCAGTTCTTC. This chain joins TRBV20-1 and TRBJ2-1, with 9 bases identical to TRBD2. The CDR3 is 15 amino acids. J lost 6 bases, V lost 3 bases, and 9 bases had no gene match. In germline, CDR1 is DFQATT, CDR2 SNEGSKA (reference sequence).

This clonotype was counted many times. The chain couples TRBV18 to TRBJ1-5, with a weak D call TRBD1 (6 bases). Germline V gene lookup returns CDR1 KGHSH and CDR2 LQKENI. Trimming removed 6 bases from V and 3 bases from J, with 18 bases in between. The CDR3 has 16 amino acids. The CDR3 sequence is CASSGSGGQLNQPQHF. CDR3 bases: TGTGCCAGCTCCGGCAGTGGGGGACAACTCAATCAGCCCCAGCATTTT. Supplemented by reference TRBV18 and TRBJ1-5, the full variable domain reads NAGVMQNPRHLVRRRGQEARLRCSPMKGHSHVYWYRQLPEEGLKFMVYLQKENIIDESGMPKERFSAEFPKEGPSILRIQQVVRGDSAAYFCASSGSGGQLNQPQHFGDGTRLSIL.

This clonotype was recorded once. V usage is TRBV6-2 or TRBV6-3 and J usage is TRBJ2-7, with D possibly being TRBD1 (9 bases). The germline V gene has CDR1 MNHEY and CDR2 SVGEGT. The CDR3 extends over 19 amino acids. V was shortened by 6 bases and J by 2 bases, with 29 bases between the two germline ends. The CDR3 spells CASSTGTGTFTGGPYEQYF. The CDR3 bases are TGTGCCAGCAGCACCGGGACAGGGACCTTCACGGGAGGGCCCTACGAGCAGTACTTC.

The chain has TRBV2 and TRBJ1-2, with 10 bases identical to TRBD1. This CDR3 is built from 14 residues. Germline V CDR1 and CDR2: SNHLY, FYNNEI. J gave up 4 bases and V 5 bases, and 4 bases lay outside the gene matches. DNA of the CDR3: TGTGCCAGCAGTCAGACAGGGGGCATCTATGGCTACACCTTC. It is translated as CASSQTGGIYGYTF.

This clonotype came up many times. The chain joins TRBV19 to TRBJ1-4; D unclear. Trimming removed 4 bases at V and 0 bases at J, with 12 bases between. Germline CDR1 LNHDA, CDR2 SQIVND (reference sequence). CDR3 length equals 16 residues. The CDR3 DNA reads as TGTGCCAGTAGTAGTCCGGGAAGCCCAACTAATGAAAAACTGTTTTTT. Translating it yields CASSSPGSPTNEKLFF. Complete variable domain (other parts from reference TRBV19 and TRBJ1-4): DGGITQSPKYLFRKEGQNVTLSCEQNLNHDAMYWYRQDPGQGLRLIYYSQIVNDFQKGDIAEGYSVSREKKESFPLTVTSAQKNPTAFYLCASSSPGSPTNEKLFFGSGTQLSVL.

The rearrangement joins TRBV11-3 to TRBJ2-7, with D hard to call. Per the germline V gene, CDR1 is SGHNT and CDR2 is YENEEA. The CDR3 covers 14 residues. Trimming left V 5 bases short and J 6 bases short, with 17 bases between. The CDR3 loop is CASSINLIAGEQYF. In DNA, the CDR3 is TGTGCCAGCAGCATAAACCTTATTGCAGGCGAGCAGTACTTC.

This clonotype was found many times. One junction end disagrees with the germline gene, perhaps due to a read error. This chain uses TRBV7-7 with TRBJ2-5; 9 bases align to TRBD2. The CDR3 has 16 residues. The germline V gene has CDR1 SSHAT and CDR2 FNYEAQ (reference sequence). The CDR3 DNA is TGTGCTAGCAGCTTCCGCGGGAGGGCCGGGGCAGAGACCCAGTACTTC. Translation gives CASSFRGRAGAETQYF. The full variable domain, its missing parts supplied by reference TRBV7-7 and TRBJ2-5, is GAGVSQSPRYKVTKRGQDVTLRCDPISSHATLYWYQQALGQGPEFLTYFNYEAQPDKSGLPSDRFSAERPEGSISTLTIQRTEQRDSAMYRCASSFRGRAGAETQYFGPGTRLLVL.

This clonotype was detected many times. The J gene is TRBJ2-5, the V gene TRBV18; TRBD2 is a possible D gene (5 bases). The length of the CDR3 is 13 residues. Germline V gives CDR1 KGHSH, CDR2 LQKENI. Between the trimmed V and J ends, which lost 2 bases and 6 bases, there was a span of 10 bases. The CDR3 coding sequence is TGTGCCAGCTCACCAGAATCGGGGAAGACCCAGTACTTC. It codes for CASSPESGKTQYF.

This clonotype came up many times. CDR3: CASSYPRDRVIDTQYF. For the CDR3, the DNA is TGTGCCAGCAGTTACCCCCGGGACAGAGTCATAGATACGCAGTATTTT. This chain links TRBV6-2 or TRBV6-3 with TRBJ2-3, with 7 bases identical to TRBD1. V shed 2 bases and J 5 bases; nucleotides not matched to a gene: 10. Germline values: CDR1 MNHEY, CDR2 SVGEGT. The length of the CDR3 is 16 residues.

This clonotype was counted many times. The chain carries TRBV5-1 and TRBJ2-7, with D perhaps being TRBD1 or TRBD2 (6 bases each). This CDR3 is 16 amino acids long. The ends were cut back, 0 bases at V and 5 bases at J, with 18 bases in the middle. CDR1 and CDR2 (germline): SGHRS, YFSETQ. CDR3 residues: CASSLGGSTGGDEQYF. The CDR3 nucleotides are TGCGCCAGCAGCTTGGGGGGGTCGACAGGCGGGGACGAGCAGTACTTC.

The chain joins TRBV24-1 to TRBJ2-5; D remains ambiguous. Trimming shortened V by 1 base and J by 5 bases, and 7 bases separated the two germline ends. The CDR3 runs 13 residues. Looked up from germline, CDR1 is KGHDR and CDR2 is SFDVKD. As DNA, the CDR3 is TGTGCCACCAGTGATTTTTACCGGGAGACCCAGTACTTC. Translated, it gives CATSDFYRETQYF.

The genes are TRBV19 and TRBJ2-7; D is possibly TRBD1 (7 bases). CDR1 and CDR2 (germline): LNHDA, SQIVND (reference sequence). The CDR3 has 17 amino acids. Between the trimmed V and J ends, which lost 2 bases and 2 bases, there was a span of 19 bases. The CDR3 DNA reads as TGTGCCAGTAGTATACTTTTTCGCAGGGGGAGGACCTACGAGCAGTACTTC. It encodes CASSILFRRGRTYEQYF. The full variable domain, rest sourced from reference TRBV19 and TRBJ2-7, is DGGITQSPKYLFRKEGQNVTLSCEQNLNHDAMYWYRQDPGQGLRLIYYSQIVNDFQKGDIAEGYSVSREKKESFPLTVTSAQKNPTAFYLCASSILFRRGRTYEQYFGPGTRLTVT.

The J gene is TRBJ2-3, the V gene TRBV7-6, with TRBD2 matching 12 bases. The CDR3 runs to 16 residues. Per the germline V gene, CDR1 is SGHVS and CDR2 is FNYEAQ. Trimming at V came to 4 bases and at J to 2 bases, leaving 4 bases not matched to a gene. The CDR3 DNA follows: TGTGCCAGCAGCTGGGGACTAGCGGGCCACACAGATACGCAGTATTTT. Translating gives CASSWGLAGHTDTQYF. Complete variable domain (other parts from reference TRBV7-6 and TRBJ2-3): GAGVSQSPRYKVTKRGQDVALRCDPISGHVSLYWYRQALGQGPEFLTYFNYEAQQDKSGLPNDRFSAERPEGSISTLTIQRTEQRDSAMYRCASSWGLAGHTDTQYFGPGTRLTVL.

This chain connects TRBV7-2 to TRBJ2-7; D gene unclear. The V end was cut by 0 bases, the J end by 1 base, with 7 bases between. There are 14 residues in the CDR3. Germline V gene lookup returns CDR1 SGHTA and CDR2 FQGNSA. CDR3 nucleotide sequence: TGTGCCAGCAGCTTAGCGAAGGGATCCTACGAGCAGTACTTC. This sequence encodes CASSLAKGSYEQYF.

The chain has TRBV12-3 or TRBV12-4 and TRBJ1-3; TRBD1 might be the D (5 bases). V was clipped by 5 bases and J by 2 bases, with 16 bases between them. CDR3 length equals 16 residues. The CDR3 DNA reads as TGTGCCAGCAGTCTCGGGACTCCTTCGGCTGGAAACACCATATATTTT. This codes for CASSLGTPSAGNTIYF.

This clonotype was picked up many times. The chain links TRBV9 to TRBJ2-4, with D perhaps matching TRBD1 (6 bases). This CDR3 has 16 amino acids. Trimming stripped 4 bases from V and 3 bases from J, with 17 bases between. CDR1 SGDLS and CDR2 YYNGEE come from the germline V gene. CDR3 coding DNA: TGTGCCAGCAGCTCACAGGGAAACGAACTCAAAAACATTCAGTACTTC. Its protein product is CASSSQGNELKNIQYF.

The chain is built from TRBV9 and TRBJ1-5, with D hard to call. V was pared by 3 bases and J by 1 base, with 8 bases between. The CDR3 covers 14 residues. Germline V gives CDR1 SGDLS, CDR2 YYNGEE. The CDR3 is CASSGKGSNQPQHF. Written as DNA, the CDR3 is TGTGCCAGCAGCGGGAAGGGCAGCAATCAGCCCCAGCATTTT.

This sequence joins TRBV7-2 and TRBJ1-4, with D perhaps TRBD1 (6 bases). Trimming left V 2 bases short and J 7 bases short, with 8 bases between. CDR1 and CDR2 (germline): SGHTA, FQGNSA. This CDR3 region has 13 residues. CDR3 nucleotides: TGTGCCAGCAGCTTAAAGGGGGGTGAAAAACTGTTTTTT. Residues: CASSLKGGEKLFF.

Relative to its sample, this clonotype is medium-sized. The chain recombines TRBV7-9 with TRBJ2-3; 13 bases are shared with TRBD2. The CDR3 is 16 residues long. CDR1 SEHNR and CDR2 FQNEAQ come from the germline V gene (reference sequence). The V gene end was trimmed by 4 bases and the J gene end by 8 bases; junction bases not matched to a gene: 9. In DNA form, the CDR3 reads TGTGCCAGCAGCTCCGGGACTAGCGGGATGGGAAGTACGCAGTATTTT. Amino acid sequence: CASSSGTSGMGSTQYF.

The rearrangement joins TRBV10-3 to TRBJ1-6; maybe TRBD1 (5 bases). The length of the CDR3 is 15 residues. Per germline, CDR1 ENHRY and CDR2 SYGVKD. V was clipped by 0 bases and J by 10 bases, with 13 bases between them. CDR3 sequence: CAISESGGDGSPLHF. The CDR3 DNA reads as TGTGCCATCAGTGAGTCTGGCGGGGACGGGTCACCCCTCCACTTT.

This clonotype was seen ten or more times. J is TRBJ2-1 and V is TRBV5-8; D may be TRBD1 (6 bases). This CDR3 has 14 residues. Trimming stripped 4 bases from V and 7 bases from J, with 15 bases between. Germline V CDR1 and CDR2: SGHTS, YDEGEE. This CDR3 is CASSPEADSNEQFF. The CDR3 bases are TGTGCCAGCAGCCCGGAGGCGGACAGTAATGAGCAGTTCTTC.

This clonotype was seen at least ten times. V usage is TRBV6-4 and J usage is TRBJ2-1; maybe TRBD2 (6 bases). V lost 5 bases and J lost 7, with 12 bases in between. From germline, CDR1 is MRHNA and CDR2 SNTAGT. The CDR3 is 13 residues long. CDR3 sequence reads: CASSITSQNEQFF. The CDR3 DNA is TGTGCCAGCAGTATTACTAGCCAGAATGAGCAGTTCTTC.

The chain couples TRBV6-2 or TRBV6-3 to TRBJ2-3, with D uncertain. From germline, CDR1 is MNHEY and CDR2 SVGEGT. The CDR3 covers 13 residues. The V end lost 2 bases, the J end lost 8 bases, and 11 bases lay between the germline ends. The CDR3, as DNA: TGTGCCAGCAGTTACGGTGGTGCAGGTACGCAGTATTTT. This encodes CASSYGGAGTQYF.

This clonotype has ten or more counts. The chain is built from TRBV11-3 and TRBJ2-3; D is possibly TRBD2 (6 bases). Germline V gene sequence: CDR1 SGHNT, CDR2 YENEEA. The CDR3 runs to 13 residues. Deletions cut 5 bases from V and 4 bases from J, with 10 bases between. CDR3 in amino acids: CASSPRLADTQYF. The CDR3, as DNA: TGTGCCAGCAGCCCTCGACTAGCAGATACGCAGTATTTT. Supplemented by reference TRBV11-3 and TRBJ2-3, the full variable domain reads EAGVVQSPRYKIIEKKQPVAFWCNPISGHNTLYWYLQNLGQGPELLIRYENEEAVDDSQLPKDRFSAERLKGVDSTLKIQPAELGDSAVYLCASSPRLADTQYFGPGTRLTVL.

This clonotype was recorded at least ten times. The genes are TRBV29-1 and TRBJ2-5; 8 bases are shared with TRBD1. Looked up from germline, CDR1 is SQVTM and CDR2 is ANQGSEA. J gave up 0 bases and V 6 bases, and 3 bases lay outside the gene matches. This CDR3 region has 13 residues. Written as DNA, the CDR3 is TGCAGCGTGACAGGGGATCACCAAGAGACCCAGTACTTC. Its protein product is CSVTGDHQETQYF.

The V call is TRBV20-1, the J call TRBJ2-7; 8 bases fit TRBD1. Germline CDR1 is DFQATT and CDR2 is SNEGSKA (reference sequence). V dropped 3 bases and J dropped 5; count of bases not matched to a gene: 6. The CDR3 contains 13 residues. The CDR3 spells CSARRTGYNEQYF. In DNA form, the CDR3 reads TGCAGTGCTAGGAGGACAGGGTATAACGAGCAGTACTTC.

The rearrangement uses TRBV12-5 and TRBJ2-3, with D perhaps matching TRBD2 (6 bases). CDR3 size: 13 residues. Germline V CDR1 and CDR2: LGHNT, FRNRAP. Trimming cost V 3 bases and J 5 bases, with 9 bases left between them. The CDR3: CASGFGRGDTQYF. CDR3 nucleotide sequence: TGTGCTAGTGGTTTTGGGCGGGGAGATACGCAGTATTTT.

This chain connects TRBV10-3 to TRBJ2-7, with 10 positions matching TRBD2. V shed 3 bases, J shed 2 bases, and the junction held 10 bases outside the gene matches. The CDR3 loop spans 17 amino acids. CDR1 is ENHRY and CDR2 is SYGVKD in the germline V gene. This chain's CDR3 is CAISDSKTSGLPYEQYF. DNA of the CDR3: TGTGCCATCAGTGATTCCAAGACTAGCGGGCTGCCCTACGAGCAGTACTTC.